In this sample, the clone carrying this T cell receptor (beta chain) turned up many times. This record comes from a study of early T cells in non-severe SARS-CoV-2 infection. One entry per CDR3 protein, called by TCRdb with MiXCR from the 5' RACE reads. Of 25,000 to 35,000 distinct CDR3 sequences detected, approximately 5.2% appear once; the ten largest clones hold 13%. The receptor's source is an adult who was a healthcare worker with PCR-confirmed SARS-CoV-2 infection or an uninfected control (not recorded which). Sequenced material: whole blood.

The CDR3 protein is CASSFDTDYGYTF. CDR3 DNA: TGTGCCAGCAGCTTCGACACCGACTATGGCTACACCTTC. The rearrangement links TRBV11-2 to TRBJ1-2; D call uncertain. The germline V gene has CDR1 SGHAT and CDR2 FQNNGV. V was pared by 3 bases and J by 3 bases, with 8 bases between. CDR3 length equals 13 residues.